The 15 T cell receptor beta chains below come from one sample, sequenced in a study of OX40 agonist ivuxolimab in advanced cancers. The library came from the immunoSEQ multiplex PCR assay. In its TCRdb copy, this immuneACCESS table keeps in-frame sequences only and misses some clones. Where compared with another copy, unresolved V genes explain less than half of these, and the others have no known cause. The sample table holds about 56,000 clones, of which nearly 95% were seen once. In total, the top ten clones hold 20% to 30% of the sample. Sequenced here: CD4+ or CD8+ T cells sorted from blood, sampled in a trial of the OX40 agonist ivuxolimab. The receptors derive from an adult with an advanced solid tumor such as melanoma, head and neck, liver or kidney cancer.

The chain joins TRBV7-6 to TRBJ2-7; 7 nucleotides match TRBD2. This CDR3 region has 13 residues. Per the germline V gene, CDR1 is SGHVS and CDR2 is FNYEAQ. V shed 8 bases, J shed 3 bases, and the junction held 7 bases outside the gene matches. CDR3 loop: CASGGEGLYEQYF. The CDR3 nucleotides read TGTGCCAGCGGGGGGGAGGGGCTCTACGAGCAGTACTTC. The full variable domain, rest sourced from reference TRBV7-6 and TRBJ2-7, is GAGVSQSPRYKVTKRGQDVALRCDPISGHVSLYWYRQALGQGPEFLTYFNYEAQQDKSGLPNDRFSAERPEGSISTLTIQRTEQRDSAMYRCASGGEGLYEQYFGPGTRLTVT.

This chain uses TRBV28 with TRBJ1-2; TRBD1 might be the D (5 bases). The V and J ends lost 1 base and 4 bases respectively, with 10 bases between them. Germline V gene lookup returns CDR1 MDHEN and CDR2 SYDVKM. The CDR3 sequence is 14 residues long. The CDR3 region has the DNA TGTGCCAGCAGTTTATCGGGGGGTAGCTATGGCTACACCTTC. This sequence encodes CASSLSGGSYGYTF.

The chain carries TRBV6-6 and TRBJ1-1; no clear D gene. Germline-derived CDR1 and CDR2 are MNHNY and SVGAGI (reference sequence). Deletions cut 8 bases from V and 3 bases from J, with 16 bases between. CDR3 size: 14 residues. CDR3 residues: CASDITASHTEAFF. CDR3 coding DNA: TGTGCCAGCGATATAACAGCCTCCCACACTGAAGCTTTCTTT.

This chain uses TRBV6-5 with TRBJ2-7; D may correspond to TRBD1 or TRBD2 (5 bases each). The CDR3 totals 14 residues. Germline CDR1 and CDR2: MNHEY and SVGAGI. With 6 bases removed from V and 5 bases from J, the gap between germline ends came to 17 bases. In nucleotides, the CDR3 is TGTGCCAGCAGCACCCTAGGGACGGCTGACGAGCAGTACTTC. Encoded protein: CASSTLGTADEQYF.

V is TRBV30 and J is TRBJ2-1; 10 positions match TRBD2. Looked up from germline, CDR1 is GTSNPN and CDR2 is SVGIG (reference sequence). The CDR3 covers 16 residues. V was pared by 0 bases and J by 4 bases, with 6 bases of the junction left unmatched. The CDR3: CAWSVPSGRRYNEQFF. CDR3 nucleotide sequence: TGTGCCTGGAGTGTCCCTAGCGGGAGACGTTACAATGAGCAGTTCTTC.

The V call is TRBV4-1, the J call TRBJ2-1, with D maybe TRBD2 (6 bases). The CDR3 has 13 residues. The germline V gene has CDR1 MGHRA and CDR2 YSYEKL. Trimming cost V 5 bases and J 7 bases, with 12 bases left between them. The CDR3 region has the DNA TGCGCCAGCAGCTCCGGCCGGGGGAATGAGCAGTTCTTC. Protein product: CASSSGRGNEQFF.

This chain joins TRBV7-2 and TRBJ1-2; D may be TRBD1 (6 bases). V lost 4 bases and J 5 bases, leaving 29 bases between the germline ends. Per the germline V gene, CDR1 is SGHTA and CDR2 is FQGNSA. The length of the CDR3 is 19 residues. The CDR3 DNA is TGTGCCAGCAGCTCCAAACTCGGGCAGGGGATGGGCTCTAGGTATGGCTACACCTTC. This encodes CASSSKLGQGMGSRYGYTF.

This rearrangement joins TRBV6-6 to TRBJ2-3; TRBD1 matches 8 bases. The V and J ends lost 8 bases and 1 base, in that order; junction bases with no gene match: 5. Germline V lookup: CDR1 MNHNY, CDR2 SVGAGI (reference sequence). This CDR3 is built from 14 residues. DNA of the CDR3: TGTGCCAGCTCCAAGGACAGGGGCACAGATACGCAGTATTTT. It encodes CASSKDRGTDTQYF.

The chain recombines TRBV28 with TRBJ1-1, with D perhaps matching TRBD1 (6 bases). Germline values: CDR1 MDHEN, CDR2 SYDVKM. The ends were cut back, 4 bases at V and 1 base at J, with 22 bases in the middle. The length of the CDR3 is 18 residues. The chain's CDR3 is CASSSMKKFGQPNTEAFF. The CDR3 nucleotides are TGTGCCAGCAGTTCAATGAAAAAATTTGGACAGCCGAACACTGAAGCTTTCTTT.

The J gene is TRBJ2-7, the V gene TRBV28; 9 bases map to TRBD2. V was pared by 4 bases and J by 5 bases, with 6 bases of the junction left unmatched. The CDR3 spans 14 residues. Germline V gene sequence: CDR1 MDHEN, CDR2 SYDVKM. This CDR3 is CASSSLSGSDEQYF. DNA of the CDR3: TGTGCCAGCAGTTCCCTTAGCGGGAGTGACGAGCAGTACTTC.

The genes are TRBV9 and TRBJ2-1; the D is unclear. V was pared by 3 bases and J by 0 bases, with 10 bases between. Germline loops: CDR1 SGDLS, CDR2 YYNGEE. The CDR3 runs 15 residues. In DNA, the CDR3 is TGTGCCAGCAGCGCCTCACTGAACTCCTACAATGAGCAGTTCTTC. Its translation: CASSASLNSYNEQFF.

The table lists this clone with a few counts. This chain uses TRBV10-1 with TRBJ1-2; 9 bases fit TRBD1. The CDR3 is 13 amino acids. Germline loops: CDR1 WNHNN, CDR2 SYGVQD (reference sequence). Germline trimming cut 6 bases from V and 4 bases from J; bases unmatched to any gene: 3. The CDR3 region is CASSMGQGYGYTF. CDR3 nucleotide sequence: TGCGCCAGCAGCATGGGACAGGGCTATGGCTACACCTTC.

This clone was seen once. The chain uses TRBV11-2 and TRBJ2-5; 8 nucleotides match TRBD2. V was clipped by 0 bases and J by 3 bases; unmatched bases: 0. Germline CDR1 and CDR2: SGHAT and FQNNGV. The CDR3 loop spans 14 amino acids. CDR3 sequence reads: CASSLELAEETQYF. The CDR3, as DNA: TGTGCCAGCAGCTTAGAACTAGCGGAAGAGACCCAGTACTTC.

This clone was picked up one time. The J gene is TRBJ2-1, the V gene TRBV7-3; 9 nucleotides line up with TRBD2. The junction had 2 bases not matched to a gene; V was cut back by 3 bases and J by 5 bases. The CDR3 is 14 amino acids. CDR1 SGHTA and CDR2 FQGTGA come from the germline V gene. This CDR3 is CASSFIAGDNEQFF. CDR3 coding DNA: TGTGCCAGCAGCTTCATAGCGGGAGACAATGAGCAGTTCTTC.

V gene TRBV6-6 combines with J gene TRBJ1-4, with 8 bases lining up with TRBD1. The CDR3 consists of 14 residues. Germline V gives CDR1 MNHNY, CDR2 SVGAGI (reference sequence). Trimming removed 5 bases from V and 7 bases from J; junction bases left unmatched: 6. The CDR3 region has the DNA TGTGCCAGCAGTCCCGGGACAGGCATTGAAAAACTGTTTTTT. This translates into CASSPGTGIEKLFF.